This T cell receptor beta chain was captured by sequencing in a study of immune evolution from preneoplasia to lung adenocarcinoma. Findings of the study overall: From normal lung to invasive adenocarcinoma, top clone frequencies appeared to decrease. Normal lung had highest clonality; later lesions appeared denser, more diverse. KRAS-mutant nodules had the highest T cell clonality.

V gave up 2 bases and J gave up 7 bases, with 13 bases separating them. Germline V gene lookup returns CDR1 SGHVS and CDR2 FNYEAQ. The CDR3 is made up of 14 amino acids. With respect to this clone: The target antigen is unknown.

The protocol was immunoSEQ multiplex PCR, while the TCRdb copy is restricted to in-frame clones and leaves out a portion. The table includes approximately 9,700 clones, approximately 80% detected once. This TCR came from a person in their 70s with lung adenocarcinoma. What was sequenced was FFPE minimally invasive lung adenocarcinoma tissue. The chain has TRBV7-6 and TRBJ2-3; D perhaps matches TRBD2 (6 bases). In DNA, the CDR3 is TGTGCCAGCAGCTTATCCGGGGGTACGAATACGCAGTATTTT. Amino acids: CASSLSGGTNTQYF.